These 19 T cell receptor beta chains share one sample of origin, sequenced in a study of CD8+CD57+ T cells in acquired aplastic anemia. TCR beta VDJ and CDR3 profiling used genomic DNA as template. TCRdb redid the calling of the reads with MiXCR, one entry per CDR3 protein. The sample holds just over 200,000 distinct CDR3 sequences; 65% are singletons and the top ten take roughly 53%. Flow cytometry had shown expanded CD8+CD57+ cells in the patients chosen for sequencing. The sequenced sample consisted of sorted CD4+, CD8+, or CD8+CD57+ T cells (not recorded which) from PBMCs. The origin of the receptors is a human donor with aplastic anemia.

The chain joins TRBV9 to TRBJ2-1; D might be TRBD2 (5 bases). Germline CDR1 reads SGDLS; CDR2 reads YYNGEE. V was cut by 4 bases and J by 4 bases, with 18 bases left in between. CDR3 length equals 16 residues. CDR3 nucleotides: TGTGCCAGCAGCCCTGAGGCGGGTATAGCGTACAATGAGCAGTTCTTC. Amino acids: CASSPEAGIAYNEQFF.

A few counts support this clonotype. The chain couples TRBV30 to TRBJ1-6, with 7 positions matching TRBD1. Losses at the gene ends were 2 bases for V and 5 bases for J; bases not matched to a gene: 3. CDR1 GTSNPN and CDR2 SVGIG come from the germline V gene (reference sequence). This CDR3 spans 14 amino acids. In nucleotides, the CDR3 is TGTGCCTGGAGTCCCGGACAGGATAATTCACCCCTCCACTTT. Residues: CAWSPGQDNSPLHF. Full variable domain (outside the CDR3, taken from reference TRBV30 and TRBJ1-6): SQTIHQWPATLVQPVGSPLSLECTVEGTSNPNLYWYRQAAGRGLQLLFYSVGIGQISSEVPQNLSASRPQDRQFILSSKKLLLSDSGFYLCAWSPGQDNSPLHFGNGTRLTVT.

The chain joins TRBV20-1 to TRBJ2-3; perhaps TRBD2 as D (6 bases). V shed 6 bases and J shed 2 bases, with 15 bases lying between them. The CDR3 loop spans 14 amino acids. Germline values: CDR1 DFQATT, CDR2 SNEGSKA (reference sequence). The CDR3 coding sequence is TGCAGTGCCTTGCGGGGCCAATACACAGATACGCAGTATTTT. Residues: CSALRGQYTDTQYF.

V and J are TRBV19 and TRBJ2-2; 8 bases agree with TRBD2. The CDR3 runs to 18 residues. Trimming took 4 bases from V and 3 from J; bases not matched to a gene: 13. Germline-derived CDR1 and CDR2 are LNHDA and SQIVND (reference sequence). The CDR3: CASSTSSLAGRDTGELFF. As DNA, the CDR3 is TGTGCCAGTAGTACCTCGAGCTTAGCGGGGAGGGACACCGGGGAGCTGTTTTTT.

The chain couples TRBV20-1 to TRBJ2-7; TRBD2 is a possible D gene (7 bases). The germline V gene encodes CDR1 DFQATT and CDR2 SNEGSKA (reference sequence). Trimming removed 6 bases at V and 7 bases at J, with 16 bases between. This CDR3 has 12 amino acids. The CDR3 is CSARTGGREQYF. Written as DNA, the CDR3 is TGCAGTGCCAGGACGGGGGGCCGGGAGCAGTACTTC.

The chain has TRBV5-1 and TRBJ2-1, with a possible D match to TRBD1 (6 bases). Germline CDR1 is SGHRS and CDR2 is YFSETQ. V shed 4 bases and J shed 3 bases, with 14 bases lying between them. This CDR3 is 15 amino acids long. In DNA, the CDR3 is TGCGCCAGCAGCAGGGACACGACGAACTACAATGAGCAGTTCTTC. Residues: CASSRDTTNYNEQFF.

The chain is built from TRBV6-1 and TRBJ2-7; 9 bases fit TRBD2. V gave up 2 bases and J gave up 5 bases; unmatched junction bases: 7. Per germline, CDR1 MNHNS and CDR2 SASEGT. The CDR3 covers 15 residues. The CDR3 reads CASSELVAGVDEQYF. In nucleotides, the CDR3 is TGTGCCAGCAGTGAATTGGTAGCGGGAGTCGACGAGCAGTACTTC.

The CDR3 loop is CASSLQSTGTTYEQYF. In DNA form, the CDR3 reads TGTGCCAGCAGCCTACAAAGCACCGGGACTACCTACGAGCAGTACTTC. This chain joins TRBV7-2 and TRBJ2-7; the match to TRBD2 covers 7 bases. CDR1 is SGHTA, CDR2 FQGNSA, per germline. The V and J ends lost 5 bases and 2 bases, in that order; junction bases with no gene match: 12. The CDR3 runs 16 residues.

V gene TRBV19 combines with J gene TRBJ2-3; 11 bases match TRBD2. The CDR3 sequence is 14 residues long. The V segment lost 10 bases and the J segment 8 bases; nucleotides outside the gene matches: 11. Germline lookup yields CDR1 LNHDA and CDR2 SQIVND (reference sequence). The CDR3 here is CATSTSGTSGTQYF. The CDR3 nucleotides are TGTGCCACCTCGACTAGCGGGACCTCAGGTACGCAGTATTTT.

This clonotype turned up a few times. The DNA for the CDR3 is TGCGCCAGCAGCCTCGGGACCACCGGGGAGCTGTTTTTT. Translated: CASSLGTTGELFF. This sequence joins TRBV5-1 and TRBJ2-2; the D gene could be TRBD1 or TRBD2 (5 bases each). Trimming stripped 4 bases from V and 4 bases from J, with 8 bases between. There are 13 residues in the CDR3. Germline-derived CDR1 and CDR2 are SGHRS and YFSETQ.

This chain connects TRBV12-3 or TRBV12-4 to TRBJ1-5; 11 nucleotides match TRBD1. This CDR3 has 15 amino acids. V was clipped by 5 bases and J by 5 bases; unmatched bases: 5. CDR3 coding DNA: TGTGCCAGCAGTCCCGGGACAGGGGGTGATCAGCCCCAGCATTTT. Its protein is CASSPGTGGDQPQHF.

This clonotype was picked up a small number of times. The CDR3 sequence: CASSFSGTYEQYF. As DNA, the CDR3 is TGTGCCAGCAGCTTCAGCGGAACCTACGAGCAGTACTTC. V gene TRBV5-8 combines with J gene TRBJ2-7; TRBD2 is a possible D gene (5 bases). Trimming stripped 2 bases from V and 2 bases from J, with 8 bases between. CDR3 length equals 13 residues. Per the germline V gene, CDR1 is SGHTS and CDR2 is YDEGEE.

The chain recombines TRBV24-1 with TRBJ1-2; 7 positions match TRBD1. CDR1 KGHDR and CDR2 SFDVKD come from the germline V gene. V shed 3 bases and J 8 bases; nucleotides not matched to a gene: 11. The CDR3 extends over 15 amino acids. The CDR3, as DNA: TGTGCCACCAGTGATCCGTCCAACAGGGGAAAGGGCTACACCTTC. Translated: CATSDPSNRGKGYTF.

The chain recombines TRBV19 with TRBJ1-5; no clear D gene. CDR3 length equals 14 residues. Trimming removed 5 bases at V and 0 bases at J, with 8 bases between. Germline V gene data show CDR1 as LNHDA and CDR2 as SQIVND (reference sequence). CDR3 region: CASSFGNSNQPQHF. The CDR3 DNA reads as TGTGCCAGTAGTTTTGGAAATAGCAATCAGCCCCAGCATTTT. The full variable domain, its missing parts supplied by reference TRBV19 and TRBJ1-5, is DGGITQSPKYLFRKEGQNVTLSCEQNLNHDAMYWYRQDPGQGLRLIYYSQIVNDFQKGDIAEGYSVSREKKESFPLTVTSAQKNPTAFYLCASSFGNSNQPQHFGDGTRLSIL.

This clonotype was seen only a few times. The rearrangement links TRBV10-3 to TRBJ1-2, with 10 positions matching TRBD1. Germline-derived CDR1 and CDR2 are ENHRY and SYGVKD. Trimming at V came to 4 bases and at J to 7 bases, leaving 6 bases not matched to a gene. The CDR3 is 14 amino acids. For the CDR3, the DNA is TGTGCCATCAGTGGCAAAGGGACAGGGGCTGGCTACACCTTC. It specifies CAISGKGTGAGYTF.

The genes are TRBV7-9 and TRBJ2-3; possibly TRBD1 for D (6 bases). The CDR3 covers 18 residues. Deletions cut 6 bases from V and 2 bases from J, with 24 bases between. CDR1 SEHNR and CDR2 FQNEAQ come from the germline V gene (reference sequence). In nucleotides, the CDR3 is TGTGCCAGCAGGCATACACTCAGGGGCGCAACCACCACAGATACGCAGTATTTT. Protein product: CASRHTLRGATTTDTQYF.

In DNA form, the CDR3 reads TGTGCCAGCAGCCGACTAGCGGGGGGGAACGAGCAGTACTTC. This translates into CASSRLAGGNEQYF. The gene calls are TRBV7-9 and TRBJ2-7, with 14 bases matching TRBD2. CDR3 length equals 14 residues. The junction had 2 bases not matched to a gene; V was cut back by 5 bases and J by 5 bases. CDR1 is SEHNR and CDR2 is FQNEAQ in the germline V gene (reference sequence).

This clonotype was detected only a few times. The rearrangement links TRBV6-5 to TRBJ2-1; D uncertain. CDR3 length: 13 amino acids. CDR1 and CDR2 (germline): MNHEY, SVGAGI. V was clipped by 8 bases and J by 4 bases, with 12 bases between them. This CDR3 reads CASRRDGYNEQFF. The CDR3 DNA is TGTGCCAGCCGCAGAGACGGGTACAATGAGCAGTTCTTC.

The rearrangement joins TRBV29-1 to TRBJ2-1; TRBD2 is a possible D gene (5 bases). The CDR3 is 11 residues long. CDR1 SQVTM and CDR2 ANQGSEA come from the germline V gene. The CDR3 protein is CGLSLAYEQFF. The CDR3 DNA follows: TGCGGCCTGAGCCTAGCCTATGAGCAGTTCTTC.